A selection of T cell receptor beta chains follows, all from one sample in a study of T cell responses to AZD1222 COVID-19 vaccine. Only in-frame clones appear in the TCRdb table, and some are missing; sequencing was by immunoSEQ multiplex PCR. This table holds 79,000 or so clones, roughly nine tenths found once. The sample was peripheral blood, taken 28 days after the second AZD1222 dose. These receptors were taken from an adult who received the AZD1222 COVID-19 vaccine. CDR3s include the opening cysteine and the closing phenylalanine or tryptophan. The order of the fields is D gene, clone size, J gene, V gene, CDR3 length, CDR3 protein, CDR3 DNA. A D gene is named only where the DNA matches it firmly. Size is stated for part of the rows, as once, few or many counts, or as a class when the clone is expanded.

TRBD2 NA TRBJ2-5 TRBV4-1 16 CASSQDGTRNQETQYF TGCGCCAGCAGCCAAGATGGGACTAGAAACCAAGAGACCCAGTACTTC
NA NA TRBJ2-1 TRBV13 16 CASSLSQGSSYNEQFF TGTGCCAGCAGCTTATCACAGGGCAGCTCCTACAATGAGCAGTTCTTC
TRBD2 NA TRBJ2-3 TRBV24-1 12 CATRSIAGGQYF TGTGCCACCAGGTCCATAGCGGGGGGGCAGTATTTT
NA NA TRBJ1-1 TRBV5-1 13 CATGRDGNTEAFF TGCGCCACTGGGAGGGACGGGAACACTGAAGCTTTCTTT
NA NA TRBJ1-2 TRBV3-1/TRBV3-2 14 CASSQEPMSYGYTF TGTGCCAGCAGCCAAGAACCCATGAGCTATGGCTACACCTTC
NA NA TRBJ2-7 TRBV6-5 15 CASSLSGYGPYEQYF TGTGCCAGCAGTCTATCAGGGTATGGCCCCTACGAGCAGTACTTC
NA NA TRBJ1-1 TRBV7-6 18 CASSLWDVGGGSNTEAFF TGTGCCAGCAGCTTATGGGACGTCGGGGGTGGGTCGAACACTGAAGCTTTCTTT
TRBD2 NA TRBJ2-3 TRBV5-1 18 CASSLEGSGGARTDTQYF TGCGCCAGCAGCTTGGAGGGTAGCGGGGGGGCTAGGACAGATACGCAGTATTTT
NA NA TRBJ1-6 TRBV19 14 CASSIGGSNSPLHF TGTGCCAGTAGTATTGGGGGCTCCAATTCACCCCTCCACTTT
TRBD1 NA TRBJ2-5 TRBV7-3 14 CASSPSGTGAFQYF TGTGCCAGCAGCCCCTCCGGGACAGGGGCCTTTCAGTACTTC
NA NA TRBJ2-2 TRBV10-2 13 CASSESNTGELFF TGCGCCAGCAGTGAGTCGAACACCGGGGAGCTGTTTTTT
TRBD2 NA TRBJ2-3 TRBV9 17 CASSVAASGESTDTQYF TGTGCCAGCAGCGTAGCGGCTAGCGGGGAAAGCACAGATACGCAGTATTTT
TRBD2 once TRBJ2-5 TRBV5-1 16 CASSRTAGGPQETQYF TGCGCCAGCAGCAGAACAGCGGGGGGGCCCCAAGAGACCCAGTACTTC
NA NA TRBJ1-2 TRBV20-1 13 CSASSQRHYGYTF TGCAGTGCTAGTAGTCAGCGTCACTATGGCTACACCTTC
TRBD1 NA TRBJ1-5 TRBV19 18 CASSIDLLDRGPNQPQHF TGTGCCAGTAGTATAGATTTATTGGACAGGGGACCCAATCAGCCCCAGCATTTT
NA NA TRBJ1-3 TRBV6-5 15 CASSYNRFSGNTIYF TGTGCCAGCAGTTATAACAGGTTCTCTGGAAACACCATATATTTT
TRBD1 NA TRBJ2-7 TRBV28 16 CASSFFYGTGLYEQYF TGTGCCAGCAGTTTTTTCTACGGGACAGGCTTATACGAGCAGTACTTC
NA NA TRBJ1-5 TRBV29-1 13 CSVLKDQSGPQHF TGCAGCGTCCTAAAGGACCAGTCTGGGCCCCAGCATTTT
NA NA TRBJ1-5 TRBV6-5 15 CASSYSAGNNQPQHF TGTGCCAGCAGTTACTCGGCTGGGAACAATCAGCCCCAGCATTTT
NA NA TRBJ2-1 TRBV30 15 CAWSVMTASRNEQFF TGTGCCTGGAGTGTAATGACGGCGTCCCGCAATGAGCAGTTCTTC
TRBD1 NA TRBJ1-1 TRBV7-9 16 CASSPRDRGRGFEAFF TGTGCCAGCAGCCCCCGGGACAGGGGACGGGGCTTTGAAGCTTTCTTT
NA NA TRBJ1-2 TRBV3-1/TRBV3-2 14 CASSQDWQGGGYTF TGTGCCAGCAGCCAAGATTGGCAGGGTGGTGGCTACACCTTC
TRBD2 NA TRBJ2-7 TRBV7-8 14 CASSLEAGAYEQYF TGTGCCAGCAGCTTAGAAGCGGGGGCCTACGAGCAGTACTTC
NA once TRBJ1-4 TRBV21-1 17 CASSKVRAQGVGEKLFF TGTGCCAGCAGCAAAGTAAGGGCGCAGGGGGTAGGAGAAAAACTGTTTTTT
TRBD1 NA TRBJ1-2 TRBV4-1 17 CASSQDYSLGQLYGYTF TGCGCCAGCAGCCAAGATTATTCCTTGGGACAGCTCTATGGCTACACCTTC
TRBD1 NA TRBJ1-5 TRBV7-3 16 CASSFGQGGGIQPQHF TGTGCCAGCAGCTTCGGACAGGGCGGGGGGATTCAGCCCCAGCATTTT
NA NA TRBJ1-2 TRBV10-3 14 CAISETGFIYGYTF TGTGCCATCAGTGAGACAGGGTTCATCTATGGCTACACCTTC
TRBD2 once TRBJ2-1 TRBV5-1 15 CASSVWTSGANEQFF TGCGCCAGCAGCGTTTGGACTAGCGGGGCCAATGAGCAGTTCTTC
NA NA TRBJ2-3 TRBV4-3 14 CASSQAAVTDTQYF TGCGCCAGCAGCCAAGCAGCAGTCACAGATACGCAGTATTTT
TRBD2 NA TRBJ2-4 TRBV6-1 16 CASSERGSGGENIQYF TGTGCCAGCAGTGAACGGGGGAGCGGGGGGGAAAACATTCAGTACTTC
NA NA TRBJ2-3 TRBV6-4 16 CASSDRDLRPTDTQYF TGTGCCAGCAGTGACCGGGACCTCCGCCCCACAGATACGCAGTATTTT
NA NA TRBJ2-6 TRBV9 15 CASKDGYSGANVLTF TGTGCCAGCAAGGACGGTTACTCTGGGGCCAACGTCCTGACTTTC
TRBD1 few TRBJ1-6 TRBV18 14 CASSPDRGVSPLHF TGTGCCAGCTCACCAGACAGGGGAGTAAGTCCCCTCCACTTT
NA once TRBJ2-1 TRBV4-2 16 CASSQDSSSYYNEQFF TGTGCCAGCAGCCAAGATTCGAGCTCCTATTACAATGAGCAGTTCTTC
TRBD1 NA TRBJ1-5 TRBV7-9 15 CASSGDRAYDQPQHF TGTGCCAGCAGCGGAGACAGGGCCTACGATCAGCCCCAGCATTTT
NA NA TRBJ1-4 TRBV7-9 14 CASSFTGANEKLFF TGTGCCAGCAGCTTTACGGGGGCTAATGAAAAACTGTTTTTT
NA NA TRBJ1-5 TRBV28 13 CASSPESSQPQHF TGTGCCAGCAGTCCAGAGTCGAGTCAGCCCCAGCATTTT
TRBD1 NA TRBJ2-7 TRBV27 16 CASSKPLGTGWYEQYF TGTGCCAGCAGTAAACCCTTAGGGACAGGGTGGTACGAGCAGTACTTC
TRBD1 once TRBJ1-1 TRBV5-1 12 CASSRTGTEAFF TGCGCCAGCAGCAGGACAGGCACTGAAGCTTTCTTT
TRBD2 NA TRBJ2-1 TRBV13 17 CASSLESSGGTYNEQFF TGTGCCAGCAGCTTAGAGTCTAGCGGGGGGACCTACAATGAGCAGTTCTTC
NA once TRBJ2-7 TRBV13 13 CASSFQGEYEQYF TGTGCCAGCAGCTTTCAGGGAGAGTACGAGCAGTACTTC
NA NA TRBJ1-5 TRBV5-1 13 CASRQGPNQPQHF TGCGCCAGCAGACAGGGACCTAATCAGCCCCAGCATTTT
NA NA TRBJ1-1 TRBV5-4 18 CASSLASQYQGMNTEAFF TGTGCCAGCAGCCTGGCTAGCCAATATCAGGGGATGAACACTGAAGCTTTCTTT
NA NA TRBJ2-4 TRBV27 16 CASSLLASVAKNIQYF TGTGCCAGCAGTTTATTAGCTAGCGTAGCCAAAAACATTCAGTACTTC
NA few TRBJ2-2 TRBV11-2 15 CASSPTSPNTGELFF TGTGCCAGCAGCCCCACTAGTCCGAACACCGGGGAGCTGTTTTTT
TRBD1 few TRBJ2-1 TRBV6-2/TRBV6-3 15 CASSSGQGSYNEQFF TGTGCCAGCAGCTCGGGACAGGGCTCCTACAATGAGCAGTTCTTC
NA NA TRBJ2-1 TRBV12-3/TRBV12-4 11 CANSLYNEQFF TGTGCCAACTCCCTCTACAATGAGCAGTTCTTC
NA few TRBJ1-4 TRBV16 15 CASSQTTTTNEKLFF TGTGCCAGCAGCCAGACCACTACTACAAATGAAAAACTGTTTTTT
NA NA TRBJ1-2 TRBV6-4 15 CASSATGELNYGYTF TGTGCCAGCAGTGCCACAGGAGAACTCAACTATGGCTACACCTTC
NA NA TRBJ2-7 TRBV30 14 CAWKSTGSTAPQYF TGTGCCTGGAAATCAACAGGGTCGACCGCACCGCAGTACTTC
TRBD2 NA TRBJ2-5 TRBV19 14 CASSLRGGLKTQYF TGTGCCAGTAGTCTTCGGGGGGGCCTGAAGACCCAGTACTTC
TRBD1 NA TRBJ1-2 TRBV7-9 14 CASSRGTASYGYTF TGTGCCAGCAGTCGGGGGACAGCGTCTTATGGCTACACCTTC
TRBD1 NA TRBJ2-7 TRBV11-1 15 CASSLADRGNYEQYF TGTGCCAGCAGCTTAGCAGACAGGGGAAACTACGAGCAGTACTTC
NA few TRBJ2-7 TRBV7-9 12 CASKSQTYEQYF TGTGCCAGCAAAAGCCAAACCTACGAGCAGTACTTC
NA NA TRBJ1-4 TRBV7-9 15 CASSLSLQRGEKLFF TGTGCCAGCAGCTTATCTCTCCAAAGGGGTGAAAAACTGTTTTTT
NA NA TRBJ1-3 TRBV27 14 CASSLSPGGNTIYF TGTGCCAGCAGTTTATCCCCCGGTGGAAACACCATATATTTT
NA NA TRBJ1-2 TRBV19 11 CASKEEYGYTF TGTGCCAGTAAGGAGGAGTATGGCTACACCTTC
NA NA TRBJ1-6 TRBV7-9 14 CASSLARDNSPLHF TGTGCCAGCAGCTTAGCGCGCGATAATTCACCCCTCCACTTT